Sequencing of this T cell receptor beta chain was carried out in a study of blood T cell repertoires in COVID-19. This clone was recorded a few times. This CDR3 is built from 16 residues. CDR1 MDHEN and CDR2 SYDVKM come from the germline V gene. The trim removed 7 bases at V and 6 bases at J, leaving 14 bases unmatched. TCRdb's table, derived via immunoSEQ multiplex PCR, lists solely in-frame clones and lacks some. The table lists some 78,000 clones, roughly 90% of them singletons, with about 4.3% in the top ten. This TCR was sampled from a woman of 80 years or more with active or convalescent COVID-19. The sample was peripheral blood. J is TRBJ2-2 and V is TRBV28, with TRBD2 matching 7 bases. The CDR3 DNA sequence: TGTGCCAGCACCCTCTTTTTGGGAGGGCCGGCCGGGGAGCTGTTTTTT. Amino acid sequence: CASTLFLGGPAGELFF.